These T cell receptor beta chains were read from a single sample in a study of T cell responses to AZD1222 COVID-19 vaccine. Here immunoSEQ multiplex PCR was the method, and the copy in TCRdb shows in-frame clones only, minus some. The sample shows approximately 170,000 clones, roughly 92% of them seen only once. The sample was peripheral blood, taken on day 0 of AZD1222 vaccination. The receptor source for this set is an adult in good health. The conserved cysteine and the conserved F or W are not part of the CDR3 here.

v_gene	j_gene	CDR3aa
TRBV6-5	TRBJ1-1	ASSPDGRTNTEAF
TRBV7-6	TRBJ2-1	ASSVSAAAGVGYNEQF
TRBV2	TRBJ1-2	ASSDRFFDGYT
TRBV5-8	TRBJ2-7	ATRDTPYEQY
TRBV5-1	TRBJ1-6	ASSPGTDNSPLH
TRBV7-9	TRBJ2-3	ASSPAGADTQY
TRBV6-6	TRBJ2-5	ASSYGRRETQY
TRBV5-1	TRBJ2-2	ASSSYANTGELF
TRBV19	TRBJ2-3	ASSIGGGAWSGDTQY
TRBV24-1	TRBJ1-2	ATSDLSRGRRDYGYT
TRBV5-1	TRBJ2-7	ASSLGQGAYEQY
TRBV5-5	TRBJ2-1	ASSLLAYGGHEQF
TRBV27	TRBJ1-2	ASSLRQGVGYGYT
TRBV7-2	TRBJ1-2	ASSAPGGLRYGYT
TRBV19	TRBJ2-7	ASSQRGPYEQY
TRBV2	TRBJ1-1	ASSVEGSNTEAF
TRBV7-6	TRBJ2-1	ASSLAERGRSSYNEQF
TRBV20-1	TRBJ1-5	SASQGRGHQPQH
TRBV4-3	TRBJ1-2	ASSQDQVQGAWYT
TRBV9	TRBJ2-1	ASSLQRVSEQF
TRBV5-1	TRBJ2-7	ASSPHFSYEQY
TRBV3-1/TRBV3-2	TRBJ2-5	ASSQELGTSEETQY
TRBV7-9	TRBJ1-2	ASSLVGNYGYT
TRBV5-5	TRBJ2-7	ASSLAPREQY
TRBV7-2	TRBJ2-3	ASTPGVRTDTQY
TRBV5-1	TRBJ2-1	ASSSDRGPYNEQF
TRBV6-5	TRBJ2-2	ASSRGPDTGELF
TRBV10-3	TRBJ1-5	AISPQQGGNQPQH
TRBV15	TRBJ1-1	ATSRDLASRTEAF
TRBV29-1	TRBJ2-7	SVSLRAGGPYEQY
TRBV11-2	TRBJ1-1	ASSLGLHGTGGKRGEAF